The TCR beta chain under discussion was sequenced for a study of CD8+CD57+ T cells in acquired aplastic anemia (dated 2018 in TCRdb). Study-wide context: On average, sorted CD4+ and CD8+ cells yielded 3.2 ug of extracted DNA, with a range of about 0.19 to 30 ug. CD8+CD57+ expansion was defined as a frequency above the mean frequency observed in healthy subjects.

Expansion of CD8+CD57+ cells had been shown by flow cytometry in the patients chosen for sequencing. Every patient had severe acquired aplastic anemia, diagnosed using the International Study of Aplastic Anemia and Agranulocytosis and Camitta criteria. At the time blood was sampled, none of the patients had received any therapy. In this study, sorted CD4+ and CD8+ T cells from the blood of healthy subjects and of severe aplastic anemia patients had their TCR repertoires deep-sequenced. Patients were enrolled in the USA under clinicaltrials.gov protocols 00001620, 01623167, 00001397, 00071045, 00081523 and 00961064. Ficoll-Paque density gradient centrifugation was used to isolate peripheral blood mononuclear cells. Before DNA was extracted, CD4+ and CD8+ T cells were sorted using either FACS or magnetic beads. This clonotype was observed at least ten times. It lacks a known antigen. No much larger clone exists at a distance of one base, and base qualities are not known.

Results the study describes overall, beyond this receptor: Although 25 to 30 CD8+ CDR3 sequences were shared by patients and controls, these sequences appeared highly expressed in patients and within the immunodominant clones of patients. No significant difference in CD8+ Simpson's diversity was found between patients and healthy controls (P=0.060).

Profiling of TCR beta VDJ combinations and CDR3 sequences used genomic DNA as the template. An Illumina HiSeq 2000 was the platform used for TCR repertoire sequencing. The published analysis was carried out like this. Repertoire assessment relied on Simpson's diversity index, CDR3 size and DJ length profiles, and TRBV/TRBJ rearrangement plots. The most abundant DNA sequence in the deep sequencing data was taken as the immunodominant clone. CDR3 amino acid sequences were checked for sharing between subjects and were compared against published repertoires and the VDJdb database. Using fastp at Q25 and MiXCR, TCRdb reprocessed the public reads and kept productive beta chains. Rows are combined by CDR3 protein, so each entry shows the most common genes and DNA. The V and J calls reflect TCRdb's pipeline rather than the authors' work. The sample includes 150,000 to 170,000 distinct CDR3 sequences, with just over 50% observed a single time. The biggest ten clones account for roughly 12% of the sample.

The sequence came from a human donor with aplastic anemia. The sample was sorted CD4+, CD8+, or CD8+CD57+ T cells (not recorded which) from PBMCs.

The CDR3 region has the sequence CASSWQTVNSGANVLTF. The DNA sequence follows: TGCGCCAGCAGCTGGCAGACGGTAAACTCTGGGGCCAACGTCCTGACTTTC. The sequence joins TRBV5-1 to TRBJ2-6; no D gene can be assigned with confidence. The trim is 3 bases for V and 0 bases for J, with a gap of 13 bases between the germline ends. Including cysteine and phenylalanine, the CDR3 has 17 amino acids. The only DNA kept is the CDR3, 51 bases in frame from the first base. Per the germline V gene, SGHRS is the CDR1 and YFSETQ is the CDR2.